The clone carrying this T cell receptor (beta chain) was seen repeatedly, ten times or more. V dropped 3 bases and J dropped 2 bases, with 13 bases sitting between them. The germline V gene has CDR1 MGHRA and CDR2 YSYEKL. This CDR3 comprises 15 residues. One entry per CDR3 protein, called by TCRdb with MiXCR from the RT-PCR reads. The repertoire holds almost 700,000 distinct CDR3 sequences, 12% to 15% seen once, with 3.6% in the top ten. This receptor was identified in a female donor in good health, serving as a healthy control. Sequencing was done on a sample of memory CD4+ T cells from blood. J is TRBJ1-1 and V is TRBV4-1; a weak D match, TRBD1 (6 bases). CDR3 bases: TGCGCCAGCAGCCAGAACGGACAGCTTAACACTGAAGCTTTCTTT. Amino acids: CASSQNGQLNTEAFF.